These 9 T cell receptor beta chains were sequenced from one sample in a study of T cell repertoires in cytomegalovirus infection. Via MiXCR, TCRdb re-called the reads, giving one row per CDR3 protein. The repertoire holds roughly 640,000 distinct CDR3 sequences, more than 20% seen once, with approximately 8% in the top ten. Source material: CD8+ T cells from PBMCs. The source of these receptors is a human donor in good health (CMV status not recorded). Some clones in this sample may be carry-over from other donors' samples.

Points on this clonotype: At one end the junction does not follow the germline gene, possibly because of a read error. The genes are TRBV6-5 and TRBJ2-1; TRBD2 matches at 9 bases. Looked up from germline, CDR1 is MNHEY and CDR2 is SVGAGI. The CDR3 is 15 amino acids. CDR3 protein: CTSSFSGSSYNEQFF. The CDR3, as DNA: TGTACCAGCAGTTTTAGCGGGAGCTCCTACAATGAGCAGTTCTTC.

V and J are TRBV7-9 and TRBJ1-2, with D hard to call. The CDR3 runs to 16 residues. Trimming took 5 bases from V and 2 from J, leaving 18 bases between them. CDR1 and CDR2 (germline): SEHNR, FQNEAQ (reference sequence). The CDR3 reads CASSPKGTDLNYGYTF. Here the CDR3 DNA reads TGTGCCAGCAGCCCTAAAGGAACGGACCTGAACTATGGCTACACCTTC.

About this clonotype itself: The CDR3 does not close with the conserved phenylalanine or tryptophan, likely indicating a read error. The V gene is TRBV7-6, the J gene TRBJ2-7; no reliable D call. Looked up from germline, CDR1 is SGHVS and CDR2 is FNYEAQ. V shed 4 bases and J shed 2 bases, with 15 bases lying between them. CDR3 size: 15 residues. DNA of the CDR3: TGTGCCAGCAGCTCTGGAAATATTCATACCTACGAGCAGTACCTC. Protein product: CASSSGNIHTYEQYL.

This clonotype occurred many times. The rearrangement joins TRBV7-2 to TRBJ1-2; TRBD1 is a possible D gene (5 bases). Germline CDR1 and CDR2: SGHTA and FQGNSA. V was cut by 5 bases and J by 0 bases, with 19 bases left in between. The CDR3 is 17 residues long. CDR3 amino acids: CASSKLGTPDPNYGYTF. In DNA, the CDR3 is TGTGCCAGCAGCAAACTCGGGACGCCTGATCCTAACTATGGCTACACCTTC.

The V and J genes are TRBV20-1 and TRBJ1-1; D unresolved. The CDR3 totals 9 residues. Trimming took 0 bases from V and 10 from J, leaving 3 bases between them. Germline V gives CDR1 DFQATT, CDR2 SNEGSKA (reference sequence). CDR3 residues: CSARDLAFF. CDR3 DNA sequence: TGCAGTGCTAGAGATTTAGCTTTCTTT.

The genes are TRBV6-1 and TRBJ2-7; D gene unclear. V lost 0 bases and J 4 bases, leaving 10 bases between the germline ends. Germline lookup yields CDR1 MNHNS and CDR2 SASEGT. The CDR3 covers 14 residues. The CDR3 nucleotides read TGTGCCAGCAGTGAAGCGCGGCTAGATTACGAGCAGTACTTC. Translated: CASSEARLDYEQYF.

This clonotype appeared many times. This chain uses TRBV28 with TRBJ2-5; D is perhaps TRBD1 (6 bases). The germline CDR1 and CDR2 sequences are MDHEN and SYDVKM. The CDR3 extends over 13 amino acids. Trimming pared 6 bases from V and 6 bases from J, leaving 14 bases between. CDR3 nucleotide sequence: TGTGCCAGCAGCCAACTCAGGGGAAAGACCCAGTACTTC. This encodes CASSQLRGKTQYF.

This clonotype was detected many times. The rearrangement joins TRBV7-2 to TRBJ2-3; TRBD2 matches 9 bases. CDR3 length: 18 residues. The ends lost 2 bases at V and 2 bases at J; junction bases unmatched: 11. Germline V lookup: CDR1 SGHTA, CDR2 FQGNSA. The CDR3 here is CASSLTPPGGGDTDTQYF. For the CDR3, the DNA is TGTGCCAGCAGCTTAACTCCCCCCGGCGGGGGGGACACAGATACGCAGTATTTT.

Ten or more counts support this clonotype. The chain couples TRBV5-6 to TRBJ2-1; 7 positions match TRBD2. The CDR3 consists of 12 residues. The J segment lost 4 bases and the V segment lost 8 bases, leaving 3 bases of the junction unmatched. Germline lookup yields CDR1 SGHDT and CDR2 YYEEEE. For the CDR3, the DNA is TGTGCCAGTAGAGCGGGGTACAATGAGCAGTTCTTC. Protein product: CASRAGYNEQFF.